These T cell receptor beta chains were read from a single sample in a study of T cell responses to AZD1222 COVID-19 vaccine. Assay: immunoSEQ multiplex PCR; the TCRdb copy retains only in-frame clones and omits some. This table holds about 61,000 clones, approximately 90% found once. The specimen was peripheral blood, collected on day 0 of AZD1222 vaccination. All receptors come from an adult in good health. CDR3s include the opening cysteine and the closing phenylalanine or tryptophan. Fields, in order: V gene, J gene, CDR3 length, clone size, D gene, CDR3 protein, CDR3 DNA. D genes are given only for firm matches. Only some rows state a clone size, as once, few, many or a class for expanded clones.

>TRBV3-1/TRBV3-2|TRBJ1-2|14|-|TRBD1
CASRRGQGVYGYTF
TGTGCCAGCAGACGCGGACAGGGGGTCTATGGCTACACCTTC
>TRBV19|TRBJ1-6|15|-|-
CASSLTEGYNSPLHF
TGTGCCAGTAGTTTGACGGAGGGGTATAATTCACCCCTCCACTTT
>TRBV5-1|TRBJ2-1|15|few|-
CASSLTQNRYNEQFF
TGCGCCAGCAGCTTGACACAGAATCGCTACAATGAGCAGTTCTTC
>TRBV20-1|TRBJ2-7|13|-|-
CSASDGGRSEQYF
TGCAGTGCTAGTGACGGGGGGCGTAGCGAGCAGTACTTC
>TRBV21-1|TRBJ2-7|12|-|-
CASRNRGGEQYF
TGTGCCAGCCGGAACAGGGGCGGCGAGCAGTACTTC
>TRBV7-2|TRBJ2-7|19|-|TRBD2
CASSSRSGTSSRRVYEQYF
TGTGCCAGCAGCTCCCGGTCCGGGACTAGCTCCCGGCGGGTCTACGAGCAGTACTTC
>TRBV11-3|TRBJ2-1|16|-|TRBD1
CASSPRSGQAHDEQFF
TGTGCCAGCAGCCCGAGGAGTGGACAGGCTCATGATGAGCAGTTCTTC
>TRBV30|TRBJ1-5|15|-|-
CAWSVRQGGNQPQHF
TGTGCCTGGAGTGTAAGGCAAGGGGGCAATCAGCCCCAGCATTTT
>TRBV3-1/TRBV3-2|TRBJ2-5|15|-|-
CASSQIQSIQEPQYF
TGTGCCAGCAGCCAGATACAGAGTATACAAGAGCCCCAGTACTTC
>TRBV4-1|TRBJ1-3|16|-|-
CASSLRPYLSGNTIYF
TGCGCCAGCAGCCTTCGACCTTACCTCTCTGGAAACACCATATATTTT
>TRBV2|TRBJ2-1|15|-|TRBD2
CASSTSGGAFNEQFF
TGTGCCAGCAGCACTAGCGGGGGGGCCTTCAATGAGCAGTTCTTC
>TRBV19|TRBJ2-3|16|-|TRBD2
CASSIGSSGSTDTQYF
TGTGCCAGTAGTATAGGCAGTAGCGGGAGCACAGATACGCAGTATTTT
>TRBV18|TRBJ1-6|17|-|TRBD1
CASSTKGQGVDNSPLHF
TGTGCCAGCTCAACTAAAGGACAGGGGGTGGATAATTCACCCCTCCACTTT
>TRBV5-1|TRBJ1-2|15|-|TRBD1
CASSLDRQGMDGYTF
TGCGCCAGCAGCTTGGACCGACAGGGGATGGATGGCTACACCTTC
>TRBV5-1|TRBJ2-5|14|-|TRBD1
CASSETGYLETQYF
TGCGCCAGCAGCGAGACAGGGTATCTGGAGACCCAGTACTTC
>TRBV7-6|TRBJ2-3|15|-|TRBD2
CASSSRGGVTDTQYF
TGTGCCAGCAGCTCCCGCGGGGGGGTGACAGATACGCAGTATTTT
>TRBV5-1|TRBJ2-7|15|-|TRBD1
CASSLTGTGSYEQYF
TGCGCCAGCAGCTTGACCGGGACAGGGTCCTACGAGCAGTACTTC
>TRBV18|TRBJ2-5|14|once|-
CASSPRGAGETQYF
TGTGCCAGCTCACCAAGAGGGGCTGGGGAGACCCAGTACTTC
>TRBV12-3/TRBV12-4|TRBJ2-5|13|-|-
CASRPGVQETQYF
TGTGCCAGCAGGCCGGGGGTACAAGAGACCCAGTACTTC
>TRBV6-5|TRBJ1-5|14|-|TRBD1
CASSGTGGGQPQHF
TGTGCCAGCTCCGGGACAGGGGGTGGTCAGCCCCAGCATTTT
>TRBV7-8|TRBJ1-2|14|-|-
CASSLSVVGYGYTF
TGTGCCAGCAGCTTATCAGTGGTGGGCTATGGCTACACCTTC
>TRBV6-5|TRBJ2-1|15|once|-
CASSSPGRTKNEQFF
TGTGCCAGCAGTTCACCGGGACGGACAAAGAATGAGCAGTTCTTC
>TRBV12-5|TRBJ2-1|15|-|-
CASGLEAGAHNEQFF
TGTGCTAGTGGTTTGGAGGCGGGGGCACACAATGAGCAGTTCTTC
>TRBV5-5|TRBJ2-2|15|-|TRBD1
CASSPGQGAVGELFF
TGTGCCAGCAGTCCGGGACAGGGGGCCGTCGGGGAGCTGTTTTTT
>TRBV6-5|TRBJ1-5|15|-|-
CASSYSGTLNQPQHF
TGTGCCAGCAGTTACTCTGGCACCCTCAATCAGCCCCAGCATTTT
>TRBV2|TRBJ1-5|13|-|-
CASSSSARQPQHF
TGTGCCAGCAGCTCGTCAGCCAGGCAGCCCCAGCATTTT
>TRBV6-5|TRBJ1-1|15|once|-
CASRALGQMNTEAFF
TGTGCCAGCAGGGCCCTGGGGCAGATGAACACTGAAGCTTTCTTT
>TRBV2|TRBJ1-3|12|-|-
CASSLGRNTIYF
TGTGCCAGCAGTTTAGGTAGAAACACCATATATTTT
>TRBV19|TRBJ2-1|15|-|-
CASSISGDPYNEQFF
TGTGCCAGTAGTATAAGTGGGGACCCGTACAATGAGCAGTTCTTC
>TRBV18|TRBJ2-3|11|once|-
CASSPLDTQYF
TGTGCCAGCTCACCACTGGATACGCAGTATTTT
>TRBV24-1|TRBJ1-5|13|-|-
CAISFPGVRPQHF
TGTGCCATCTCCTTCCCGGGGGTCCGGCCCCAGCATTTT
>TRBV19|TRBJ2-2|12|-|-
CASSWVPGELFF
TGTGCCAGTAGTTGGGTTCCCGGGGAGCTGTTTTTT
>TRBV7-8|TRBJ2-5|18|-|TRBD2
CASSFLASGGPRGETQYF
TGTGCCAGCAGCTTTCTCGCTAGCGGGGGGCCTCGGGGAGAGACCCAGTACTTC
>TRBV30|TRBJ2-7|15|-|-
CAWSRTGRPPYEQYF
TGTGCCTGGAGTCGTACAGGCAGACCCCCCTACGAGCAGTACTTC
>TRBV2|TRBJ2-2|14|-|-
CASRPTSLPGELFF
TGTGCCAGCAGGCCCACTAGTTTACCCGGGGAGCTGTTTTTT
>TRBV2|TRBJ2-1|15|-|TRBD1
CASSGRQGAYNEQFF
TGTGCCAGCAGTGGTCGACAGGGGGCCTACAATGAGCAGTTCTTC
>TRBV6-5|TRBJ1-6|15|-|TRBD1
CASRVASGGGSPLHF
TGTGCCAGCCGGGTGGCGTCAGGGGGCGGATCACCCCTCCACTTT
>TRBV9|TRBJ2-7|14|once|TRBD1
CASSEGQGAVEQYF
TGTGCCAGCAGCGAGGGACAGGGGGCGGTCGAGCAGTACTTC
>TRBV2|TRBJ1-2|13|-|-
CASSEIGAYGYTF
TGTGCCAGCAGTGAAATAGGAGCCTATGGCTACACCTTC
>TRBV4-1|TRBJ2-4|15|-|-
CASSPRRAPENIQYF
TGCGCCAGCAGTCCTCGGAGGGCTCCTGAAAACATTCAGTACTTC
>TRBV5-6|TRBJ1-6|15|-|-
CASSERLTVNSPLHF
TGTGCCAGCAGCGAGAGGTTGACAGTTAATTCACCCCTCCACTTT
>TRBV5-8|TRBJ1-5|17|-|-
CASSLQLGTAGNQPQHF
TGTGCCAGCAGCTTGCAGCTCGGCACCGCGGGCAATCAGCCCCAGCATTTT
>TRBV6-5|TRBJ1-4|15|-|TRBD1
CASRDRATTNEKLFF
TGTGCCAGCCGAGACAGGGCCACAACTAATGAAAAACTGTTTTTT
>TRBV27|TRBJ2-1|14|-|-
CASSFRVPYNEQFF
TGTGCCAGCAGTTTTCGGGTTCCTTACAATGAGCAGTTCTTC
>TRBV27|TRBJ1-6|16|-|-
CASNLAWDTSSSPLHF
TGTGCCAGCAATCTTGCTTGGGATACCTCTAGCTCACCCCTCCACTTT
>TRBV5-1|TRBJ1-1|15|-|TRBD1
CASSPTGGSDTEAFF
TGCGCCAGCAGCCCTACAGGGGGCAGCGACACTGAAGCTTTCTTT
>TRBV27|TRBJ1-6|14|few|-
CASSSGQGNAPLHF
TGTGCCAGCAGTTCGGGTCAGGGTAATGCACCCCTCCACTTT
>TRBV5-4|TRBJ1-4|16|-|TRBD1
CASSLTTGTGAEKLFF
TGTGCCAGCAGCTTGACAACCGGGACAGGGGCTGAAAAACTGTTTTTT